Reported below is one T cell receptor (beta chain). This sample was included in a study of blood T cell repertoires in COVID-19. The overall study: PBMCs, B-cell-depleted T cells, or T cells provided the cDNA or gDNA that made up the material.

Per the authors' pipeline: How many nucleated cells were present was estimated from reference gene primer amplification. Measured with immunoSEQ multiplex PCR; TCRdb has only the in-frame clones, and not every one. That table gives V, J and clone size, and the DNA gave D and trimming. The sample has 300,000 to 400,000 clones; around 88% are singletons. The CDR3 totals 14 residues. V lost 0 bases and J 3 bases, leaving 9 bases between the germline ends. Germline values: CDR1 SGHRS, CDR2 YFSETQ. This TCR came from a woman between 55 and 75 years old with COVID-19, enrolled during active disease. Source material: peripheral blood. This rearrangement joins TRBV5-1 to TRBJ2-5, with D perhaps matching TRBD2 (6 bases). The CDR3 spells CASSLATGEETQYF. The CDR3 DNA sequence: TGCGCCAGCAGCTTGGCGACGGGGGAAGAGACCCAGTACTTC.